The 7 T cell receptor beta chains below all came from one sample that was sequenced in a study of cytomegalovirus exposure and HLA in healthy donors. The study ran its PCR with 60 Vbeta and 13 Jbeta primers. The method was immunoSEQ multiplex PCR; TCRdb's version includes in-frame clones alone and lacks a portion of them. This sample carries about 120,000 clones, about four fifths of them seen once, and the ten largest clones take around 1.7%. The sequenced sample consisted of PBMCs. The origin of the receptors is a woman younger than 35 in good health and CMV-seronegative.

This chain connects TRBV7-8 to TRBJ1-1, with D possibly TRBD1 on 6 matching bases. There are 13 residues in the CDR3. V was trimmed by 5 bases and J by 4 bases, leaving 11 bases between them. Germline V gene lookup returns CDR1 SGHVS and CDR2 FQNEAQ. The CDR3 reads CASSHTGPTEAFF. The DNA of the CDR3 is TGTGCCAGCAGCCATACAGGGCCCACTGAAGCTTTCTTT.

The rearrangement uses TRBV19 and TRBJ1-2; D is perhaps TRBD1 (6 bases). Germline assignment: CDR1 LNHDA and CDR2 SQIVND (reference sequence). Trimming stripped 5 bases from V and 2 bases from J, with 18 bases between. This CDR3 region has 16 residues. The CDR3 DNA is TGTGCCAGTAGTGTATCAACGGCGGGGGCGAACTATGGCTACACCTTC. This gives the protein CASSVSTAGANYGYTF.

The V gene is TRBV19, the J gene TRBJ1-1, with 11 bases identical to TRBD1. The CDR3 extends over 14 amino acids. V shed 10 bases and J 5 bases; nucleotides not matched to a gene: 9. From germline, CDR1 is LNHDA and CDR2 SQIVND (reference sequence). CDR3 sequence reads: CATLEDRGQTEAFF. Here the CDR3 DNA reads TGTGCCACTCTTGAGGACAGGGGGCAAACTGAAGCTTTCTTT.

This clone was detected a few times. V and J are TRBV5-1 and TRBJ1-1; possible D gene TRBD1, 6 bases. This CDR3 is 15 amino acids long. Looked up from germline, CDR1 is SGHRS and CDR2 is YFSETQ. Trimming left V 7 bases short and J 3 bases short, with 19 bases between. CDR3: CASANPQGLYTEAFF. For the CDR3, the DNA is TGCGCCAGCGCGAACCCACAGGGATTATACACTGAAGCTTTCTTT.

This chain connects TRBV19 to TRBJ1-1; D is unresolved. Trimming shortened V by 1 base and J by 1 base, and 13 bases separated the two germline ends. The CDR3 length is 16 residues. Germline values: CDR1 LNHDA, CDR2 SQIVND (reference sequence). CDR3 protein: CASSIALGTTNTEAFF. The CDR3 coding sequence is TGTGCCAGTAGTATAGCATTAGGCACTACGAACACTGAAGCTTTCTTT.

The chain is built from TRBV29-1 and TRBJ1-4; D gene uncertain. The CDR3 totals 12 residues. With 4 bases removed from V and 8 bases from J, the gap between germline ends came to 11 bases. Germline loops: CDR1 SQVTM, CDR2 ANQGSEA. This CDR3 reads CSVGQVGEKLFF. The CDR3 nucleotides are TGCAGCGTTGGGCAGGTTGGGGAAAAACTGTTTTTT.

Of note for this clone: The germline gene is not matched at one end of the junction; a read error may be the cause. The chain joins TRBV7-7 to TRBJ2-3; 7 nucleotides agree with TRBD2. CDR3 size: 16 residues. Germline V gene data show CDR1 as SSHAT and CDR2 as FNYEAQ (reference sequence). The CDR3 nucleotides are TGTGCTAGCAGCTCCCTATCAGCGGGGATCACAGATACGCAGTATTTT. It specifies CASSSLSAGITDTQYF.